Listed below are T cell receptor beta chains from one sample, sequenced in a study of regulatory dendritic cells for organ transplantation. TCRdb's copy holds only in-frame clones and misses some; the assay was immunoSEQ multiplex PCR. The sample carries 12,000 or so clones, roughly 90% recorded once. Their specific antigens are unknown. The sample consisted of naive CD8+ T cells from blood cultured with dendritic cells. These receptors were collected from a human donor in good health. The CDR3 runs from the conserved cysteine through the conserved F or W. Each record gives: D gene, V gene, clone size, J gene, CDR3 protein, CDR3 DNA. The D gene is left open where the match is weak. Clone sizes are given selectively: once, few, many, or a class where the clone is expanded.

-	TRBV21-1	once	TRBJ2-5	CAHPYAGRAEGGETQYF	TGTGCCCACCCCTACGCGGGGAGGGCCGAGGGGGGAGAGACCCAGTACTTC
TRBD2	TRBV6-5	-	TRBJ2-1	CASSSSGRPYNEQFF	TGTGCCAGCAGTTCTAGCGGGAGGCCCTACAATGAGCAGTTCTTC
-	TRBV4-3	-	TRBJ1-2	CASSQDGPLAGGYGYTF	TGCGCCAGCAGCCAAGATGGGCCCCTAGCCGGGGGCTATGGCTACACCTTC
-	TRBV7-3	-	TRBJ1-1	CASSFSVNTEAFF	TGTGCCAGCAGCTTTTCTGTAAACACTGAAGCTTTCTTT
TRBD1	TRBV19	-	TRBJ1-1	CASSWGQGTSNTEAFF	TGTGCCAGTTCTTGGGGACAGGGAACTTCGAACACTGAAGCTTTCTTT
-	TRBV28	-	TRBJ1-3	CASSFLGGAGNTIYF	TGTGCCAGCAGTTTTTTGGGGGGAGCTGGAAACACCATATATTTT
TRBD2	TRBV11-3	-	TRBJ2-1	CASSYRTSREQFF	TGTGCCAGCAGCTATCGGACTAGCCGCGAGCAGTTCTTC
-	TRBV19	-	TRBJ1-2	CASSTTLAGFNYGYTF	TGTGCCAGTAGTACAACCCTAGCTGGGTTCAACTATGGCTACACCTTC
TRBD2	TRBV18	few	TRBJ2-1	CASSPLAGISYNEQFF	TGTGCCAGCTCACCGCTAGCGGGTATCTCCTACAATGAGCAGTTCTTC
TRBD2	TRBV4-1	-	TRBJ2-2	CASSQLAGGPTGELFF	TGCGCCAGCAGCCAATTAGCGGGGGGGCCAACCGGGGAGCTGTTTTTT
-	TRBV9	-	TRBJ2-2	CATARGGELFF	TGTGCCACCGCGCGCGGCGGGGAGCTGTTTTTT
-	TRBV28	-	TRBJ2-7	CASSPESSYEQYF	TGTGCCAGCAGTCCCGAGAGCTCCTACGAGCAGTACTTC
TRBD2	TRBV6-5	-	TRBJ2-3	CASSYSVGLMTDTQYF	TGTGCCAGCAGTTACTCGGTGGGACTAATGACAGATACGCAGTATTTT
-	TRBV7-2	-	TRBJ1-1	CASSEAMNTEAFF	TGTGCCAGCAGCGAGGCTATGAACACTGAAGCTTTCTTT
-	TRBV7-8	-	TRBJ2-3	CASSPTADTQYF	TGTGCCAGCAGCCCTACGGCGGATACGCAGTATTTT
TRBD2	TRBV4-3	-	TRBJ2-7	CASSPSGVGYEEQYF	TGCGCCAGCAGCCCTAGCGGGGTAGGCTACGAGGAGCAGTACTTC
-	TRBV27	-	TRBJ2-1	CASSLFVYNEQFF	TGTGCCAGCAGTTTATTCGTATACAATGAGCAGTTCTTC
-	TRBV7-3	-	TRBJ1-1	CASSPSPAEFPNEAFF	TGTGCCAGCAGCCCATCCCCAGCGGAATTCCCAAATGAAGCTTTCTTT
-	TRBV13	once	TRBJ1-2	CASSLGRNPGDYGYTF	TGTGCCAGCAGCTTAGGTAGAAACCCGGGTGACTATGGCTACACCTTC
-	TRBV5-4	-	TRBJ2-7	CASSLGQISYEQYF	TGTGCCAGCAGCTTGGGGCAGATCTCCTACGAGCAGTACTTC
-	TRBV15	once	TRBJ1-5	CATSRDVGSDQPQHF	TGTGCCACCAGCAGAGACGTCGGTTCAGATCAGCCCCAGCATTTT
-	TRBV13	-	TRBJ2-3	CASSIPGVSADTQYF	TGTGCCAGCAGCATACCCGGGGTGTCGGCAGATACGCAGTATTTT
TRBD1	TRBV28	-	TRBJ1-5	CASSPWTGSQPQHF	TGTGCCAGCAGTCCCTGGACAGGGAGCCAGCCCCAGCATTTT
TRBD2	TRBV13	-	TRBJ2-7	CASSPPFEPSGTARPYEQYF	TGTGCCAGCAGCCCCCCTTTTGAGCCTAGCGGGACGGCAAGGCCCTACGAGCAGTACTTC
-	TRBV6-5	-	TRBJ2-7	CASSWGRAQPTYEQYF	TGTGCCAGCAGTTGGGGTCGGGCCCAGCCTACCTACGAGCAGTACTTC
TRBD2	TRBV28	-	TRBJ2-2	CASTVGAGGTGELFF	TGTGCCAGCACTGTCGGGGCGGGGGGCACCGGGGAGCTGTTTTTT
TRBD2	TRBV11-2	once	TRBJ2-3	CASSLESGLITDTQYF	TGTGCCAGCAGCTTAGAGTCGGGACTAATCACAGATACGCAGTATTTT
-	TRBV6-1	once	TRBJ2-5	CASSPGLRETQYF	TGTGCCAGCAGCCCCGGACTCAGAGAGACCCAGTACTTC
TRBD2	TRBV9	-	TRBJ2-3	CASSLDGRSADTQYF	TGTGCCAGCAGCCTCGACGGGAGGTCTGCAGATACGCAGTATTTT
-	TRBV9	-	TRBJ1-1	CASSVARTAGGNTEAFF	TGTGCCAGCAGCGTAGCTAGGACAGCCGGGGGGAACACTGAAGCTTTCTTT
-	TRBV4-1	-	TRBJ2-7	CASSQEGVEQYF	TGCGCCAGCAGCCAAGAAGGGGTCGAGCAGTACTTC
TRBD1	TRBV15	once	TRBJ1-4	CATSREGSWGTGEEKLFF	TGTGCCACCAGCAGAGAGGGTTCTTGGGGGACAGGGGAAGAAAAACTGTTTTTT
TRBD2	TRBV11-2	-	TRBJ2-7	CASSLDPGLAGYYEQYF	TGTGCCAGCAGCTTAGACCCCGGACTAGCGGGGTACTACGAGCAGTACTTC
-	TRBV30	-	TRBJ2-3	CAWRGLDWATDTQYF	TGTGCCTGGAGGGGATTGGACTGGGCCACAGATACGCAGTATTTT
-	TRBV7-9	-	TRBJ2-1	CATTGSPDYNEQFF	TGTGCCACTACCGGGTCCCCAGATTACAATGAGCAGTTCTTC
-	TRBV27	-	TRBJ1-2	CASSLSGDSGYTF	TGTGCCAGCAGTTTATCTGGGGATTCGGGCTACACCTTC
-	TRBV9	-	TRBJ2-1	CASSVYGGGEQFF	TGTGCCAGCAGCGTCTACGGGGGAGGTGAGCAGTTCTTC
-	TRBV7-9	-	TRBJ2-5	CASSLVGPQETQYF	TGTGCCAGCAGCTTAGTGGGCCCCCAAGAGACCCAGTACTTC
-	TRBV6-6	few	TRBJ2-7	CASSYGGHEQYF	TGTGCCAGCAGTTACGGAGGGCACGAGCAGTACTTC
TRBD1	TRBV6-1	-	TRBJ2-7	CASRQGARYEQYF	TGTGCCAGCAGACAGGGGGCAAGGTACGAGCAGTACTTC
TRBD1	TRBV5-4	-	TRBJ2-7	CASSEGGRFFDEQYF	TGTGCCAGCAGCGAAGGGGGCAGGTTCTTCGACGAGCAGTACTTC
-	TRBV7-6	-	TRBJ1-2	CASSLEPGLVDGYTF	TGTGCCAGCAGCTTAGAACCGGGACTCGTGGATGGCTACACCTTC
TRBD1	TRBV19	-	TRBJ2-7	CASAPGTGSYEQYF	TGTGCCAGTGCTCCCGGGACAGGCTCCTACGAGCAGTACTTC
-	TRBV7-9	-	TRBJ2-1	CASSLAVGDNEQFF	TGTGCCAGCAGCTTAGCGGTGGGGGATAATGAGCAGTTCTTC
TRBD1	TRBV19	-	TRBJ1-1	CASSIGRQGAFF	TGTGCCAGTAGTATAGGGCGACAGGGGGCTTTCTTT
TRBD1	TRBV9	-	TRBJ1-2	CASSGRGLEFNYGYTF	TGTGCCAGCAGCGGCAGGGGGTTGGAGTTTAACTATGGCTACACCTTC
-	TRBV4-1	-	TRBJ2-1	CASTADWERVQFF	TGCGCCAGCACCGCTGACTGGGAGAGGGTTCAGTTCTTC
-	TRBV6-1	-	TRBJ2-1	CASSHTGHLPNEQFF	TGTGCCAGCAGTCATACGGGACACCTCCCCAATGAGCAGTTCTTC
TRBD1	TRBV15	-	TRBJ1-1	CATSRDRDTEAFF	TGTGCCACCAGCAGGGACAGGGACACTGAAGCTTTCTTT
-	TRBV5-1	-	TRBJ1-2	CASSLADLGYGYTF	TGCGCCAGCAGCTTGGCCGACCTTGGCTATGGCTACACCTTC
-	TRBV7-9	-	TRBJ2-2	CASPLNRTAANTGELFF	TGTGCCAGCCCCTTAAACAGGACAGCCGCGAACACCGGGGAGCTGTTTTTT
TRBD1	TRBV30	-	TRBJ2-5	CAWAQGVSSEETQYF	TGTGCCTGGGCGCAGGGGGTATCGTCGGAAGAGACCCAGTACTTC
-	TRBV25-1	-	TRBJ2-5	CASSRRGQTETQYF	TGTGCCAGCAGTAGGAGGGGACAGACGGAGACCCAGTACTTC
TRBD1	TRBV6-5	-	TRBJ2-7	CASKGQEDDEQYF	TGTGCCAGCAAGGGACAGGAGGACGACGAGCAGTACTTC
-	TRBV27	-	TRBJ2-6	CASRPHSGANVLTF	TGTGCCAGCAGACCTCACTCTGGGGCCAACGTCCTGACTTTC
-	TRBV14	once	TRBJ2-6	CASSQESGGEVFSGANVLTF	TGTGCCAGCAGCCAAGAGAGTGGCGGAGAGGTTTTTTCTGGGGCCAACGTCCTGACTTTC
-	TRBV7-2	-	TRBJ1-3	CASSLEPRRGNSGNTIYF	TGTGCCAGCAGCTTAGAGCCACGCCGGGGCAACTCTGGAAACACCATATATTTT
TRBD2	TRBV6-6	-	TRBJ2-1	CASSEGLAGVNEQFF	TGTGCCAGCAGTGAGGGACTAGCGGGAGTGAATGAGCAGTTCTTC
TRBD1	TRBV27	-	TRBJ1-5	CASSSHPRQGGNQPQHF	TGTGCCAGCAGTTCCCACCCACGACAGGGGGGCAATCAGCCCCAGCATTTT